Detailed here is one TCR beta chain. This sample stems from a study of blood T cell repertoires in COVID-19. Trimming shortened V by 6 bases and J by 4 bases, and 12 bases separated the two germline ends. The CDR3 covers 13 residues. Germline assignment: CDR1 SGHTA and CDR2 FQGNSA. Generated by immunoSEQ multiplex PCR, the TCRdb table keeps only in-frame clones and is missing some. The sample has more than 350,000 clones, approximately 87% seen once. The genes are TRBV7-2 and TRBJ1-2; perhaps TRBD1 as D (6 bases). The material sequenced was PBMCs or T cells enriched from blood (not recorded which). This receptor was obtained from a woman aged 50 to 65 who had recovered from COVID-19. DNA of the CDR3: TGTGCCAGCAGGACAGGAAACCCCTATGGCTACACCTTC. This sequence encodes CASRTGNPYGYTF. The whole variable domain, remainder taken from reference TRBV7-2 and TRBJ1-2, is GAGVSQSPSNKVTEKGKDVELRCDPISGHTALYWYRQSLGQGLEFLIYFQGNSAPDKSGLPSDRFSAERTGGSVSTLTIQRTQQEDSAVYLCASRTGNPYGYTFGSGTRLTVV.